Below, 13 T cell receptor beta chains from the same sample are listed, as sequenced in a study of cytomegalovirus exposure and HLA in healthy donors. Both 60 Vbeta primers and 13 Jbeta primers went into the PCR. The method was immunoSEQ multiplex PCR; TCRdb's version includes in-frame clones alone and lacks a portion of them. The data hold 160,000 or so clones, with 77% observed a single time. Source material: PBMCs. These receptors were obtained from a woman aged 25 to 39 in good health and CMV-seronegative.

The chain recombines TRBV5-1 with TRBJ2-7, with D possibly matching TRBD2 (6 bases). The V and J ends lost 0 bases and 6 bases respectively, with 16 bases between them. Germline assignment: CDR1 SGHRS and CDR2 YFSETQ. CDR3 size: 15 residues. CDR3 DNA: TGCGCCAGCAGCTTGGCTCGCGGGGTTATGGCCGAGCAGTACTTC. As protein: CASSLARGVMAEQYF.

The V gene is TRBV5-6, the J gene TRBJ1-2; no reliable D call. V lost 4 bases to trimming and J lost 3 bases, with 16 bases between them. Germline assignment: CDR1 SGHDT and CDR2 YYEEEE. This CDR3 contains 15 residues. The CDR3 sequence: CASSKLREFDYGYTF. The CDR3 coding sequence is TGTGCCAGCAGCAAGTTGAGGGAATTCGACTATGGCTACACCTTC.

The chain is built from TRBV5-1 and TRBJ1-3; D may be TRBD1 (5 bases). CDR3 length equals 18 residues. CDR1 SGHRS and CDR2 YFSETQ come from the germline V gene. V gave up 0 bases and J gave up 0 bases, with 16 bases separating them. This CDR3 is CASSLGLLTAASGNTIYF. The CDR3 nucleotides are TGCGCCAGCAGCTTGGGTCTTTTGACAGCCGCCTCTGGAAACACCATATATTTT.

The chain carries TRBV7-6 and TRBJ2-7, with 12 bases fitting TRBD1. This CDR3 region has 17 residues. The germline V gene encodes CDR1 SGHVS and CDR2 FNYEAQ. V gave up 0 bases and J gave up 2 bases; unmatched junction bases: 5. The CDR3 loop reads CASSLARGQGAPYEQYF. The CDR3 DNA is TGTGCCAGCAGCTTAGCGCGGGGACAGGGGGCCCCCTACGAGCAGTACTTC.

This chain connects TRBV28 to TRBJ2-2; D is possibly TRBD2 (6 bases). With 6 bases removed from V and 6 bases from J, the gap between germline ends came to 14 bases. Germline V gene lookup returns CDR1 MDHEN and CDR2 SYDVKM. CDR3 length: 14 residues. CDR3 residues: CASSLNGGPGELFF. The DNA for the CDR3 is TGTGCCAGCAGCCTCAATGGAGGGCCCGGGGAGCTGTTTTTT.

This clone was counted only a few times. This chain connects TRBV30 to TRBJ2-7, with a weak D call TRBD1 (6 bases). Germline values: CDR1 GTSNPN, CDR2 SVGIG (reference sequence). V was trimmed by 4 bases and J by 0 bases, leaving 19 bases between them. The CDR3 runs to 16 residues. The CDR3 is CAWTAGASSYSYEQYF. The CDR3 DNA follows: TGTGCCTGGACTGCAGGGGCAAGTTCATACTCCTACGAGCAGTACTTC.

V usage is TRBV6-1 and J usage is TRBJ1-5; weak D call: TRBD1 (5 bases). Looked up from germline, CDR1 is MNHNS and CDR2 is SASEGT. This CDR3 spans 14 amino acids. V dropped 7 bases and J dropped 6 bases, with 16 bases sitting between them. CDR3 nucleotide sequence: TGTGCCAGCAAGGCCAGGGCGATAGGTCAGCCCCAGCATTTT. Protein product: CASKARAIGQPQHF.

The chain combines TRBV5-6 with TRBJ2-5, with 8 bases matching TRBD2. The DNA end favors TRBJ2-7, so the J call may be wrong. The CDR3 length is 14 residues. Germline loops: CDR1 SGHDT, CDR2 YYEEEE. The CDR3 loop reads CASSLPGGSYEQYF. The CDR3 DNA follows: TGTGCCAGCAGCTTGCCGGGGGGGTCGTACGAGCAGTACTTC.

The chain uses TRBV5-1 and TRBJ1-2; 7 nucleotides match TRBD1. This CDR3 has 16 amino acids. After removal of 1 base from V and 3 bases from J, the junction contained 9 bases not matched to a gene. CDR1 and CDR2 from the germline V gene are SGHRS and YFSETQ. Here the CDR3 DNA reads TGCGCCAGCAGCTTGAGAATGGGACAGCCAGACTATGGCTACACCTTC. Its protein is CASSLRMGQPDYGYTF.

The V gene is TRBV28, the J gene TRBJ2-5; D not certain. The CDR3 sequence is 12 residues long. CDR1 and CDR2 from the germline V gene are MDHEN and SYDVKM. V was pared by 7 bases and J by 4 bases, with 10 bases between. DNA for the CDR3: TGTGCCAGCAATGAGGTTCGAGAGACCCAGTACTTC. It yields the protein CASNEVRETQYF.

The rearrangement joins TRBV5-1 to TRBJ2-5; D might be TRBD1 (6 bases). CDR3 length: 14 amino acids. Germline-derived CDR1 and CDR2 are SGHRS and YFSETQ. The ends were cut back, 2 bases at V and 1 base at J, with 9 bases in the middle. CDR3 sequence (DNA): TGCGCCAGCAGCTTCCGAGGGGGCCAAGAGACCCAGTACTTC. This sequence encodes CASSFRGGQETQYF.

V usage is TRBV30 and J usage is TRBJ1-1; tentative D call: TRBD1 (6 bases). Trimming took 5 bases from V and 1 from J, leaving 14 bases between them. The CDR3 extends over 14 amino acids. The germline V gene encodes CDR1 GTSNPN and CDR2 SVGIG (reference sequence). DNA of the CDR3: TGTGCCTGGCGAACAGGGAAGGGGAACACTGAAGCTTTCTTT. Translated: CAWRTGKGNTEAFF.

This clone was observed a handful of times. CDR3 sequence (DNA): TGTGCCAGCAGCGATGCTACAGGGAACGAGCAGTACTTC. Its protein is CASSDATGNEQYF. V usage is TRBV7-8 and J usage is TRBJ2-7; perhaps TRBD1 as D (6 bases). The V gene's germline CDR1 is SGHVS and CDR2 FQNEAQ. The ends were cut back, 5 bases at V and 5 bases at J, with 13 bases in the middle. The length of the CDR3 is 13 residues.